One T cell receptor (beta chain) is described in this entry. This sample is drawn from a study of blood T cell repertoires in COVID-19. Here immunoSEQ multiplex PCR was the method, and the copy in TCRdb shows in-frame clones only, minus some. Of 180,000 or so clones in the sample, approximately 88% were seen once. The receptor was derived from a woman in her sixties or seventies who had recovered from COVID-19. The sequenced sample consisted of PBMCs or T cells enriched from blood (not recorded which).

CDR3 sequence reads: CASSRSPRTGTIGNTIYF. The CDR3 nucleotides read TGTGCCAGCAGCCGCTCTCCCAGGACAGGGACCATAGGAAACACCATATATTTT. The chain links TRBV3-1 (or the pseudogene TRBV3-2) to TRBJ1-3; 8 bases align to TRBD1. Per germline, CDR1 LGHDT and CDR2 YNNKEL (reference sequence). Trimming took 4 bases from V and 4 from J; bases not matched to a gene: 15. This CDR3 is 18 amino acids long.